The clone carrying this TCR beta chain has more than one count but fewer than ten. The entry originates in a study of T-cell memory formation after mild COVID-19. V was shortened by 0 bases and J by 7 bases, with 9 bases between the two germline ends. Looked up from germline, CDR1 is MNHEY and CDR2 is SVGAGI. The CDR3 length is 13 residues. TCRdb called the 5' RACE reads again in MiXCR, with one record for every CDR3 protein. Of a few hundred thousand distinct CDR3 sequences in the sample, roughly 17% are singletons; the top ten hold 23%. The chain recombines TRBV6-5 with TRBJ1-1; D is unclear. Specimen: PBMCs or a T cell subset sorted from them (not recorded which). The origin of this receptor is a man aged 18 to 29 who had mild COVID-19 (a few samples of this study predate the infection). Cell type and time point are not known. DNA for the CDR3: TGTGCCAGCAGTTACTCGATTGGACTTGAAGCTTTCTTT. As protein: CASSYSIGLEAFF.